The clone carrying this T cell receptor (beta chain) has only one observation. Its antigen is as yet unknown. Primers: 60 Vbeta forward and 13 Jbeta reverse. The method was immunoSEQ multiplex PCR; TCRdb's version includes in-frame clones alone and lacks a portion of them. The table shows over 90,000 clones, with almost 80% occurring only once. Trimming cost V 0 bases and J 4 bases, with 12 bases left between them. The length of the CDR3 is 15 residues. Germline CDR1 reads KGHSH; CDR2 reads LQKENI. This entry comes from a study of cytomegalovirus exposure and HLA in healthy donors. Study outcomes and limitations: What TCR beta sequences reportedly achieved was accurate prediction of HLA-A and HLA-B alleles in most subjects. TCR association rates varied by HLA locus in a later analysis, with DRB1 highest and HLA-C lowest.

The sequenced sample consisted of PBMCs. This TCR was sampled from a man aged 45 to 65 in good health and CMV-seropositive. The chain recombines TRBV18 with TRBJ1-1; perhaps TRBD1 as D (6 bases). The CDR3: CASSPPGAPSTEAFF. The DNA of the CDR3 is TGTGCCAGCTCACCACCGGGGGCCCCGAGCACTGAAGCTTTCTTT.